The rows below give T cell receptor beta chains drawn from one sample of a study of Ad26.COV2.S vaccination and SARS-CoV-2 variants. Produced via immunoSEQ multiplex PCR; TCRdb's table is partial and in-frame only. The table records 350,000 to 400,000 clones, roughly nine tenths of them present only once. The material was peripheral blood, obtained in a trial of Ad26.COV2.S vaccine versus placebo. Source of these receptors: a person between 18 and 60 years old who received the Ad26.COV2.S COVID-19 vaccine or a placebo. The CDR3 runs from the conserved cysteine through the conserved F or W. D genes are given only for firm matches. Clone size appears in some rows only: once, few, many, or a class for an expanded clone.

TRBD1,once,15,TRBJ2-1,TRBV6-2/TRBV6-3,CASSSPPTGLNEQFF,TGTGCCAGCAGTTCCCCCCCGACAGGGCTCAATGAGCAGTTCTTC
TRBD1,NA,15,TRBJ1-2,TRBV4-1,CASSQEGRGPYGYTF,TGCGCCAGCAGCCAAGAGGGCAGGGGGCCCTATGGCTACACCTTC
NA,NA,13,TRBJ1-4,TRBV7-9,CASSSSPREKLFF,TGTGCCAGCAGCTCCAGTCCAAGGGAAAAACTGTTTTTT
NA,once,14,TRBJ1-1,TRBV6-5,CASRITGSSTEAFF,TGTGCCAGCAGGATAACAGGGAGTTCCACTGAAGCTTTCTTT
NA,NA,12,TRBJ2-3,TRBV11-2,CASSGPVDTQYF,TGTGCCAGCAGCGGTCCGGTGGATACGCAGTATTTT
TRBD1,NA,14,TRBJ2-7,TRBV6-2/TRBV6-3,CASSRKTGGYEQYF,TGTGCCAGCAGTCGAAAGACAGGGGGCTACGAGCAGTACTTC
NA,NA,15,TRBJ1-5,TRBV18,CASSPMGGGNQPQHF,TGTGCCAGCTCACCAATGGGCGGTGGCAATCAGCCCCAGCATTTT
NA,NA,14,TRBJ2-2,TRBV4-1,CASSQVGLTGELFF,TGCGCCAGCAGCCAAGTAGGACTCACCGGGGAGCTGTTTTTT
NA,NA,14,TRBJ2-7,TRBV24-1,CAIPPLGRSYEQYF,TGTGCCATCCCCCCCCTCGGGCGGTCCTACGAGCAGTACTTC
NA,NA,15,TRBJ1-3,TRBV6-6,CASSPGLRFINTIYF,TGTGCCAGCAGTCCGGGACTCAGGTTTATAAACACCATATATTTT
NA,few,14,TRBJ2-2,TRBV5-1,CASSLDGDLGELFF,TGCGCCAGCAGCTTGGATGGGGACTTGGGGGAGCTGTTTTTT
NA,NA,12,TRBJ1-2,TRBV6-2/TRBV6-3,CASSYREAVIAF,TGTGCCAGCAGTTATCGTGAGGCAGTGATTGCCTTC
NA,NA,15,TRBJ1-4,TRBV7-9,CASSHSTGAMGKLFF,TGTGCCAGCAGTCATTCCACCGGGGCCATGGGGAAACTGTTTTTT
NA,NA,13,TRBJ2-7,TRBV4-1,CASSQGTGDEQYF,TGCGCCAGCAGCCAAGGAACGGGTGACGAGCAGTACTTC
NA,NA,16,TRBJ1-6,TRBV19,CASSIGPGQNNSPLHF,TGTGCCAGTAGTATAGGACCGGGGCAGAATAATTCACCCCTCCACTTT
TRBD1,NA,16,TRBJ1-2,TRBV4-3,CASSQDFQGEDYGYTF,TGCGCCAGCAGCCAAGATTTTCAGGGGGAAGACTATGGCTACACCTTC
NA,NA,12,TRBJ1-1,TRBV6-6,CASSYMTEEAFF,TGTGCCAGCAGTTACATGACGGAAGAAGCTTTCTTT
NA,NA,12,TRBJ2-7,TRBV7-9,CASSLPDGQQYF,TGTGCCAGCAGCCTCCCCGACGGGCAGCAGTACTTC
TRBD1,NA,12,TRBJ2-7,TRBV30,CAWNGDSYEQYF,TGTGCCTGGAACGGGGACAGCTACGAGCAGTACTTC
TRBD1,NA,16,TRBJ1-2,TRBV3-1/TRBV3-2,CASSHRTGRFNYGYTF,TGTGCCAGCAGCCACCGGACAGGGAGGTTTAACTATGGCTACACCTTC
TRBD1,NA,11,TRBJ1-2,TRBV20-1,CSATVTGGYTF,TGCAGTGCAACTGTGACAGGGGGCTACACCTTC
NA,NA,13,TRBJ1-5,TRBV2,CASRWTVDQPQHF,TGTGCCAGCCGATGGACGGTTGATCAGCCCCAGCATTTT
NA,NA,12,TRBJ2-2,TRBV5-5,CASSFFSGELFF,TGTGCCAGCAGCTTTTTCTCCGGGGAGCTGTTTTTT
TRBD1,NA,15,TRBJ1-5,TRBV6-2/TRBV6-3,CASSYAGTGYQPQHF,TGTGCCAGCAGTTACGCCGGGACAGGGTATCAGCCCCAGCATTTT